Listed below are T cell receptor beta chains from one sample, sequenced in a study of blood T cell repertoires in COVID-19. Sequencing was performed with immunoSEQ multiplex PCR; in TCRdb, only in-frame clones are kept and a portion is missing. The data show around 67,000 clones, roughly 89% seen once. Sequencing was carried out using peripheral blood. The receptors derive from a human donor in a cohort sampled during active COVID-19. Both conserved end residues are part of each CDR3. The D gene is left open where the match is weak. Clone size is not always given. Where it is, it says once, few, many or a class for expanded clones.

J gene	D gene	V gene	clone size	CDR3 protein	CDR3 DNA
TRBJ2-7	NA	TRBV28	NA	CASSLRALAYEQYF	TGTGCCAGCAGTTTGCGAGCGCTCGCCTACGAGCAGTACTTC
TRBJ1-2	NA	TRBV18	once	CASSPGSDYGYTF	TGTGCCAGCTCACCCGGGTCCGACTATGGCTACACCTTC
TRBJ2-7	NA	TRBV19	NA	CASSIEWGVSYEQYF	TGTGCCAGTAGTATAGAGTGGGGGGTTTCCTACGAGCAGTACTTC
TRBJ1-1	NA	TRBV2	NA	CASPTGAMNTEAFF	TGTGCCAGTCCGACAGGAGCAATGAACACTGAAGCTTTCTTT
TRBJ2-7	TRBD2	TRBV13	NA	CASSMAGGLKEQYF	TGTGCCAGCAGTATGGCGGGGGGGCTAAAGGAGCAGTACTTC
TRBJ1-2	TRBD1	TRBV19	NA	CASTFETGGNYGYTF	TGTGCCAGTACCTTCGAGACAGGGGGAAACTATGGCTACACCTTC
TRBJ2-7	NA	TRBV19	few	CASSIVGTSTRHYEQYF	TGTGCCAGTAGTATAGTGGGCACCTCAACTCGACACTACGAGCAGTACTTC
TRBJ1-2	NA	TRBV12-3/TRBV12-4	once	CASREWTVGYTF	TGTGCCAGCAGGGAGTGGACAGTCGGCTACACCTTC
TRBJ2-5	NA	TRBV19	NA	CASSIYLGGETQYF	TGTGCCAGTAGTATCTACCTAGGAGGAGAGACCCAGTACTTC
TRBJ2-7	TRBD1	TRBV9	NA	CASSPGTGASYEQYF	TGTGCCAGCAGCCCCGGGACAGGGGCTTCGTACGAGCAGTACTTC
TRBJ1-1	NA	TRBV5-6	NA	CASSLGGFAEAFF	TGTGCCAGCAGCTTGGGAGGGTTCGCTGAAGCTTTCTTT
TRBJ1-1	NA	TRBV6-2/TRBV6-3	NA	CASSPGLPNTEAFF	TGTGCCAGCAGCCCTGGACTTCCGAACACTGAAGCTTTCTTT
TRBJ2-5	NA	TRBV4-1	NA	CASSPKDKETQYF	TGCGCCAGCAGCCCAAAGGACAAAGAGACCCAGTACTTC
TRBJ2-7	TRBD1	TRBV11-2	NA	CASSLVKRDRPNSYEQYF	TGTGCCAGCAGCTTAGTGAAACGGGACAGACCCAACTCCTACGAGCAGTACTTC
TRBJ1-4	TRBD1	TRBV7-8	NA	CASSGTGASEKLFF	TGTGCCAGCTCCGGGACAGGGGCCTCCGAAAAACTGTTTTTT
TRBJ2-7	NA	TRBV5-4	NA	CASSLGGGEQYF	TGTGCCAGCAGCTTGGGCGGCGGAGAGCAGTACTTC
TRBJ1-4	NA	TRBV4-1	NA	CASSHREPTNEKLFF	TGCGCCAGCAGTCACAGGGAACCCACTAATGAAAAACTGTTTTTT
TRBJ1-2	TRBD1	TRBV29-1	NA	CSVEDTGGVGYTF	TGCAGCGTTGAAGATACAGGGGGAGTCGGCTACACCTTC
TRBJ2-3	TRBD1	TRBV24-1	NA	CATSDPDRGRDGITDTQYF	TGTGCCACCAGTGATCCGGACAGGGGACGGGACGGGATCACAGATACGCAGTATTTT
TRBJ1-2	NA	TRBV24-1	NA	CATSETTGNYGYTF	TGTGCCACCAGTGAGACCACAGGGAACTATGGCTACACCTTC
TRBJ2-7	NA	TRBV10-1	few	CASSESREQYF	TGCGCCAGCAGTGAGTCGAGGGAGCAGTACTTC
TRBJ1-1	NA	TRBV12-3/TRBV12-4	NA	CASSFQGGTEAFF	TGTGCCAGCAGTTTTCAGGGTGGGACTGAAGCTTTCTTT
TRBJ1-2	TRBD1	TRBV10-3	NA	CAISESGQGMINYGYTF	TGTGCCATCAGTGAGTCTGGACAGGGGATGATTAACTATGGCTACACCTTC
TRBJ1-2	NA	TRBV4-3	once	CASSQERRGPPVYGYTF	TGCGCCAGCAGCCAAGAGAGAAGGGGCCCCCCGGTGTATGGCTACACCTTC
TRBJ1-3	NA	TRBV10-3	NA	CATGSGAGNTIYF	TGTGCCACCGGATCAGGGGCTGGAAACACCATATATTTT
TRBJ2-1	TRBD2	TRBV5-1	NA	CASSSWTSGGLNEQFF	TGCGCCAGCAGCTCCTGGACTAGCGGGGGACTCAATGAGCAGTTCTTC
TRBJ1-3	TRBD1	TRBV7-8	once	CASSPWDSKRSGNTIYF	TGTGCCAGCAGCCCATGGGACAGTAAGCGCTCTGGAAACACCATATATTTT
TRBJ2-7	NA	TRBV11-3	NA	CASSLLRDSYEQYF	TGTGCCAGCAGCCTCCTTCGGGACTCCTACGAGCAGTACTTC
TRBJ1-5	NA	TRBV27	NA	CASSRTSNQPQHF	TGTGCCAGCAGTCGGACAAGCAATCAGCCCCAGCATTTT